A single sample gave rise to the 16 T cell receptor beta chains below, sequenced in a study of Graves' ophthalmopathy and Graves' hyperthyroidism. Amplification from RNA transcripts yielded the TCR beta CDR3 regions. An opening RT-PCR round employed HTBI primers and preceded a second-round multiplex PCR. TCRdb processed the multiplex PCR reads anew with MiXCR; each CDR3 protein has one entry. This table has around 670,000 distinct CDR3 sequences, around 40% appearing once. The sequenced sample was peripheral blood. These receptors were collected from an adult man with Graves' ophthalmopathy.

The table lists this clonotype with many counts. This rearrangement joins TRBV7-2 to TRBJ1-1, with TRBD1 as a possible D gene (6 bases). The V and J ends lost 4 bases and 7 bases respectively, with 10 bases between them. CDR3 length equals 12 residues. Per germline, CDR1 SGHTA and CDR2 FQGNSA. CDR3 sequence reads: CASSSMDSEAFF. As DNA, the CDR3 is TGTGCCAGCAGCTCTATGGACAGTGAAGCTTTCTTT.

This clonotype was detected only a few times. The V gene is TRBV7-2, the J gene TRBJ2-7, with TRBD2 identical over 9 bases. Germline loops: CDR1 SGHTA, CDR2 FQGNSA. The J segment lost 0 bases and the V segment lost 8 bases, leaving 8 bases of the junction unmatched. The CDR3 totals 15 residues. The DNA for the CDR3 is TGTGCCAGCCAGCTTAGCGGGAGTAGCTCCTACGAGCAGTACTTC. Protein sequence: CASQLSGSSSYEQYF.

In its sample, this clonotype was seen many times. J is TRBJ1-1 and V is TRBV7-9; no clear D gene. V lost 2 bases, J lost 4 bases, and 8 bases lay in between. The CDR3 consists of 13 residues. CDR1 is SEHNR, CDR2 FQNEAQ, per germline (reference sequence). Here the CDR3 DNA reads TGTGCCAGCAGCTTAAAGAGCAGCACTGAAGCTTTCTTT. Translation: CASSLKSSTEAFF.

The table lists this clonotype with many counts. The chain combines TRBV12-3 or TRBV12-4 with TRBJ2-2, with 8 bases fitting TRBD1. The CDR3 extends over 15 amino acids. V shed 5 bases, J shed 1 base, and the junction held 3 bases outside the gene matches. The CDR3 here is CASSTGTGNTGELFF. The CDR3 region has the DNA TGTGCCAGCAGTACAGGGACAGGGAACACCGGGGAGCTGTTTTTT.

Concerning this clonotype: The conserved phenylalanine or tryptophan is not found at the CDR3 terminus, so this likely reflects a read error. Because the CDR3's place on the DNA is in doubt, the DNA is left out and the CDR3 is given as listed by TCRdb. The chain couples TRBV7-9 to TRBJ1-1; the DNA was not used to check the table's D call, TRBD1. Germline V lookup: CDR1 SEHNR, CDR2 FQNEAQ (reference sequence). 12 amino acids form the CDR3, both terminal residues included. The CDR3 spells CASSPIDVDRVY.

Notes on this clonotype: One base away lies a much larger clone, so this may be a sequencing read error. The chain links TRBV7-9 to TRBJ1-1; no clear D gene. V lost 7 bases and J lost 1, with 19 bases in between. The CDR3 loop spans 16 amino acids. Germline lookup yields CDR1 SEHNR and CDR2 FQNEAQ (reference sequence). In DNA, the CDR3 is TGTGCCAGCACCCCCCTTGGGGAGGGAACGAACACTGAAGCTTTCTTT. Translation gives CASTPLGEGTNTEAFF.

The rearrangement uses TRBV5-6 and TRBJ1-1; no clear D. Germline values: CDR1 SGHDT, CDR2 YYEEEE. Trimming shortened V by 5 bases and J by 6 bases, and 23 bases separated the two germline ends. This CDR3 spans 16 amino acids. As DNA, the CDR3 is TGTGCCAGCAGTCGAACCTGGGCGCTCCGCCAGCCTGAAGCTTTCTTT. This translates into CASSRTWALRQPEAFF.

This chain connects TRBV7-2 to TRBJ2-7; 8 positions match TRBD1. This CDR3 has 14 amino acids. Trimming took 2 bases from V and 6 from J; bases not matched to a gene: 6. Germline lookup yields CDR1 SGHTA and CDR2 FQGNSA. CDR3 amino acids: CASSLTGDRFEQYF. The CDR3 coding sequence is TGTGCCAGCAGCTTAACAGGGGACAGGTTCGAGCAGTACTTC.

This clonotype was counted a few times. This sequence joins TRBV20-1 and TRBJ1-2; 10 bases agree with TRBD1. The CDR3 sequence is 14 residues long. The ends lost 6 bases at V and 5 bases at J; junction bases unmatched: 9. Germline V gene sequence: CDR1 DFQATT, CDR2 SNEGSKA (reference sequence). DNA for the CDR3: TGCAGTGCACACCCGGGACAGGGGTGGTATGGCTACACCTTC. Protein product: CSAHPGQGWYGYTF.

This clonotype was seen ten or more times. The chain joins TRBV10-3 to TRBJ1-5; 7 bases agree with TRBD1. CDR3 length: 14 amino acids. Germline trimming cut 3 bases from V and 6 bases from J; bases unmatched to any gene: 5. Germline V gives CDR1 ENHRY, CDR2 SYGVKD. CDR3 protein: CAISDRQGGQPQHF. The CDR3 DNA reads TGTGCCATCAGTGATCGACAGGGCGGTCAGCCCCAGCATTTT.

This clonotype was observed many times. This rearrangement joins TRBV10-3 to TRBJ1-6; maybe TRBD1 (5 bases). The germline V and J ends were trimmed by 8 bases and 7 bases, with 9 bases remaining between them. The germline gives CDR1 ENHRY, CDR2 SYGVKD. The CDR3 totals 12 residues. The CDR3 is CAIRTKNSPLHF. CDR3 nucleotide sequence: TGTGCCATCCGGACAAAGAATTCACCCCTCCACTTT.

V is TRBV7-2 and J is TRBJ1-2; a possible D gene is TRBD1 (5 bases). Germline lookup yields CDR1 SGHTA and CDR2 FQGNSA. V was cut by 8 bases and J by 7 bases, with 14 bases left in between. The CDR3 is made up of 12 amino acids. CDR3 nucleotide sequence: TGTGCCAGCGGCAGGGCTGCTGGTGGCTACACCTTC. As protein: CASGRAAGGYTF.

This clonotype came up many times. CDR3 region: CASSLSGTGIWTEAFF. As DNA, the CDR3 is TGTGCCAGCAGCTTGTCCGGGACAGGGATATGGACTGAAGCTTTCTTT. The chain couples TRBV5-6 to TRBJ1-1; TRBD1 agrees at 9 bases. The germline V gene encodes CDR1 SGHDT and CDR2 YYEEEE. The junction had 9 bases not matched to a gene; V was cut back by 1 base and J by 5 bases. CDR3 length equals 16 residues.

This clonotype has only a few counts. The chain uses TRBV9 and TRBJ2-5; TRBD1 matches at 9 bases. V shed 2 bases and J 4 bases; nucleotides not matched to a gene: 6. CDR3 size: 15 residues. CDR1 is SGDLS and CDR2 is YYNGEE in the germline V gene. CDR3 sequence (DNA): TGTGCCAGCAGCGTGAGGGACAGGGACCGAGAGACCCAGTACTTC. It yields the protein CASSVRDRDRETQYF.

The rearrangement links TRBV19 to TRBJ1-2, with no clear D. The CDR3 is made up of 14 amino acids. Germline values: CDR1 LNHDA, CDR2 SQIVND (reference sequence). The ends were cut back, 6 bases at V and 6 bases at J, with 17 bases in the middle. The DNA of the CDR3 is TGTGCCAGTAGATTCGGAAGGAGCAAGGATGGCTACACCTTC. The encoded protein is CASRFGRSKDGYTF.

This clonotype was recorded many times. V and J are TRBV10-3 and TRBJ2-5; D gene unclear. CDR1 is ENHRY and CDR2 is SYGVKD in the germline V gene. V lost 3 bases, J lost 3 bases, and 8 bases lay in between. The CDR3 consists of 13 residues. Here the CDR3 reads CAISDQYEETQYF. In DNA, the CDR3 is TGTGCCATCAGTGACCAGTACGAAGAGACCCAGTACTTC.